This TCR beta chain was found in a study of blood T cell repertoires in COVID-19. Germline CDR1 reads MNHEY; CDR2 reads SVGAGI. The CDR3 consists of 12 residues. The V gene end was trimmed by 8 bases and the J gene end by 7 bases; junction bases not matched to a gene: 4. This clone was counted a single time. Method: immunoSEQ multiplex PCR; TCRdb's copy keeps in-frame clones and lacks some. The sample comprises around 270,000 clones, around 88% of which are singletons, and about 4.2% rests with the top ten. This receptor was taken from a man in his forties with acute or convalescent COVID-19. V usage is TRBV6-5 and J usage is TRBJ2-1; TRBD2 matches 8 bases. The sample taken for sequencing was peripheral blood. The CDR3 loop is CASGREGNEQFF. Written as DNA, the CDR3 is TGTGCCAGCGGCCGGGAGGGAAATGAGCAGTTCTTC.